Listed below are T cell receptor beta chains from one sample, sequenced in a study of blood T cell repertoires in COVID-19. Method: immunoSEQ multiplex PCR; TCRdb's copy keeps in-frame clones and lacks some. Of about 67,000 clones in the sample, around 87% were seen once. The sequencing sample was made of peripheral blood. The source of these receptors is a woman aged 55-75 years with acute or convalescent COVID-19. Both conserved end residues are part of each CDR3. A D gene is named only where the DNA matches it firmly.

j_call d_call v_call cdr3_aa
TRBJ2-3 TRBD2 TRBV4-1 CASSLGSGYTDTQYF
TRBJ2-2 TRBD2 TRBV7-8 CASSSSGRALAGELFF
TRBJ1-1 . TRBV27 CASSLYGGGENTEAFF
TRBJ2-3 . TRBV28 CASSFPGDRTDTQYF
TRBJ2-1 . TRBV5-1 CASSLVLGAEQFF
TRBJ2-4 TRBD1 TRBV3-1/TRBV3-2 CASSHPTGGDIQYF
TRBJ1-1 . TRBV19 CASSIVPEYTMNTEAFF
TRBJ1-1 . TRBV7-9 CASSSSTGTTEAFF
TRBJ1-2 . TRBV6-6 CASSYSEQRGYTF
TRBJ2-2 . TRBV30 CAWSLTGELFF
TRBJ1-3 TRBD1 TRBV6-5 CASGRTGVGNTIYF
TRBJ2-1 . TRBV4-1 CASSVQTGNNEQFF
TRBJ1-1 . TRBV6-5 CASSYSPDTEAFF
TRBJ2-1 . TRBV6-6 CASMRVLGYNEQFF
TRBJ2-6 . TRBV5-4 CASSPRDSSSGANVLTF
TRBJ2-2 . TRBV3-1/TRBV3-2 CASSQDGGSWGELFF
TRBJ1-4 TRBD1 TRBV10-3 CATGTATNEKLFF
TRBJ2-5 . TRBV25-1 CASSEPGRQETQYF
TRBJ2-1 TRBD2 TRBV2 CASRTSGREFEQFF
TRBJ1-4 . TRBV19 CASSTTVTNEKLFF
TRBJ1-1 TRBD1 TRBV25-1 CASSPDRVWREAFF
TRBJ1-3 TRBD1 TRBV13 CASSSMRGTGAGNTIYF
TRBJ2-2 . TRBV6-5 CASTQGPNTGELFF
TRBJ1-2 TRBD1 TRBV4-3 CASSQGQYYGYTF
TRBJ2-3 TRBD2 TRBV6-6 CASSTSGGPTQYF
TRBJ1-1 . TRBV18 CASSSLAWGMNTEAFF
TRBJ2-2 . TRBV19 CASSPFGRGTGELFF
TRBJ2-6 . TRBV5-4 CASSPDSTPGANVLTF
TRBJ1-1 TRBD1 TRBV27 CASRGTAEAFF
TRBJ1-3 TRBD1 TRBV5-4 CASSSDRGRGGNTIYF
TRBJ1-2 TRBD1 TRBV6-5 CASSYSRQGREGYTF
TRBJ1-4 . TRBV5-1 CASSLDGATNEKLFF
TRBJ2-5 TRBD2 TRBV5-5 CASSEAASGGGWETQYF
TRBJ1-2 . TRBV7-9 CASSLGGQLYGYTF
TRBJ2-6 TRBD1 TRBV18 CASSPPGTAPTSGANVLTF
TRBJ2-5 TRBD1 TRBV7-6 CASSLGWGTGGPFQETQYF
TRBJ1-3 TRBD1 TRBV10-3 CAISARGSGNTIYF
TRBJ2-3 . TRBV10-3 CASGGTDTQYF
TRBJ1-1 . TRBV28 CASSSNQGYTEAFF
TRBJ1-1 TRBD1 TRBV7-8 CASSSVGTANTEAFF
TRBJ1-1 . TRBV19 CASSTRDARGGTEAFF